Each of the 14 T cell receptor beta chains below was sequenced from the same sample in a study of T-cell reconstitution after alpha-beta-depleted transplantation in children. As it was prepared, the TCRbeta library received unique molecular identifiers. TCRdb re-called the PCR reads through MiXCR, storing one row per CDR3 protein. The table has about 460,000 distinct CDR3 sequences, about 10% seen once. Here the sequenced sample was PBMCs, taken before TCRalphabeta/CD19-depleted stem cell transplant. These receptors all stem from a child younger than 10 with inherited bone marrow failure, due to receive a stem cell transplant.

This clonotype has a handful of counts. The chain has TRBV4-1 and TRBJ2-5, with 11 bases that match TRBD2. The CDR3 is 21 amino acids. CDR1 and CDR2 from the germline V gene are MGHRA and YSYEKL. With 1 base clipped from V and 1 base from J, the junction kept 17 bases outside the gene matches. Here the CDR3 DNA reads TGCGCCAGCAGCCAAGCGGGGGAGAATCCCGGGACTAGCGGTTCCCAAGAGACCCAGTACTTC. This codes for CASSQAGENPGTSGSQETQYF.

This clonotype was observed at least ten times. The CDR3 protein is CASSDSTDTQYF. In nucleotides, the CDR3 is TGCGCCAGCAGCGACAGCACAGATACGCAGTATTTT. V and J are TRBV5-1 and TRBJ2-3; no reliable D call. Trimming left V 4 bases short and J 0 bases short, with 3 bases between. CDR1 SGHRS and CDR2 YFSETQ come from the germline V gene. The CDR3 spans 12 residues.

In its sample, this clonotype was seen many times. This sequence joins TRBV10-3 and TRBJ2-3, with D unresolved. V lost 6 bases to trimming and J lost 0 bases, with 4 bases between them. Germline V gene lookup returns CDR1 ENHRY and CDR2 SYGVKD. CDR3 length equals 12 residues. The CDR3 DNA reads TGTGCCATCAGCGCGAGCACAGATACGCAGTATTTT. It translates to CAISASTDTQYF.

In this sample, this clonotype turned up many times. CDR3 residues: CASSYYSFKGYTF. The CDR3, as DNA: TGTGCCAGCAGTTATTACTCCTTCAAAGGCTACACCTTC. The genes are TRBV12-3 or TRBV12-4 and TRBJ1-2; D gene unclear. The V and J ends lost 4 bases and 8 bases respectively, with 14 bases between them. This CDR3 has 13 amino acids.

This clonotype appeared many times. The chain couples TRBV20-1 to TRBJ2-7; 7 positions match TRBD1. The CDR3 is made up of 12 amino acids. Germline lookup yields CDR1 DFQATT and CDR2 SNEGSKA (reference sequence). Trimming took 4 bases from V and 3 from J; bases not matched to a gene: 3. For the CDR3, the DNA is TGCAGTGCTATAGACAGGGACTACGAGCAGTACTTC. This translates into CSAIDRDYEQYF.

This clonotype was seen a handful of times. This chain uses TRBV20-1 with TRBJ1-1; D not resolved. Germline V CDR1 and CDR2: DFQATT, SNEGSKA (reference sequence). The CDR3 runs 13 residues. Trimming stripped 4 bases from V and 5 bases from J, with 14 bases between. CDR3 protein: CSAKLESVTEAFF. The CDR3 coding sequence is TGCAGTGCTAAACTCGAGAGCGTGACTGAAGCTTTCTTT.

This clonotype was detected ten times or more. The chain recombines TRBV3-1 with TRBJ2-2; unclear D gene. This CDR3 has 12 amino acids. CDR1 is LGHDT, CDR2 YNNKEL, per germline (reference sequence). V dropped 2 bases and J dropped 3 bases, with 1 base sitting between them. This CDR3 reads CASSQYTGELFF. Here the CDR3 DNA reads TGTGCCAGCAGCCAATACACCGGGGAGCTGTTTTTT.

This clonotype has ten or more counts. The J gene is TRBJ2-7, the V gene TRBV20-1; D call uncertain. The germline V and J ends were trimmed by 1 base and 3 bases, with 7 bases remaining between them. Per the germline V gene, CDR1 is DFQATT and CDR2 is SNEGSKA (reference sequence). The CDR3 runs 12 residues. The CDR3 sequence is CSARGTVYEQYF. The DNA of the CDR3 is TGCAGTGCTAGAGGAACCGTCTACGAGCAGTACTTC.

Ten or more counts support this clonotype. V and J are TRBV7-8 and TRBJ2-1, with D perhaps TRBD1 or TRBD2 (6 bases each). Germline CDR1 is SGHVS and CDR2 is FQNEAQ. The V and J ends lost 1 base and 2 bases respectively, with 15 bases between them. This CDR3 is built from 17 residues. The CDR3 bases are TGTGCCAGCAGCTTAGTGGAGGGGGTTAGGACCTACAATGAGCAGTTCTTC. Translation: CASSLVEGVRTYNEQFF.

This clonotype was observed at least ten times. The V gene is TRBV24-1, the J gene TRBJ2-1; D is ambiguous. The ends were cut back, 5 bases at V and 13 bases at J, with 11 bases in the middle. There are 11 residues in the CDR3. Germline V gives CDR1 KGHDR, CDR2 SFDVKD. Here the CDR3 reads CATSAQSVQFF. The CDR3 DNA follows: TGTGCCACCAGTGCCCAGTCGGTTCAGTTCTTC.

This chain uses TRBV19 with TRBJ2-7; 7 bases align to TRBD1. Germline V gene lookup returns CDR1 LNHDA and CDR2 SQIVND (reference sequence). The CDR3 has 14 residues. Germline trimming cut 4 bases from V and 5 bases from J; bases unmatched to any gene: 8. In DNA form, the CDR3 reads TGTGCCAGTAGTACCTCGACAGGGCTGAACGAGCAGTACTTC. Residues: CASSTSTGLNEQYF.

This clonotype showed up just a few times. V gene TRBV4-1 combines with J gene TRBJ1-1; 7 bases match TRBD1. J gave up 4 bases and V 3 bases, and 5 bases lay outside the gene matches. Germline CDR1 is MGHRA and CDR2 is YSYEKL. The CDR3 totals 14 residues. In DNA, the CDR3 is TGCGCCAGCAGCCAGACTCCAGGGGGCACTGAAGCTTTCTTT. Protein product: CASSQTPGGTEAFF.

CDR3 region: CASSSPKAGYGEQFF. The CDR3 DNA follows: TGTGCCAGCAGCTCCCCCAAGGCGGGTTATGGTGAGCAGTTCTTC. V and J are TRBV5-4 and TRBJ2-1; weak D call: TRBD2 (5 bases). V shed 3 bases and J shed 9 bases, with 19 bases lying between them. Germline values: CDR1 SGHNT, CDR2 YYREEE (reference sequence). The CDR3 runs 15 residues.

This clonotype occurred a few times. The J gene is TRBJ2-7, the V gene TRBV4-3; TRBD1 aligns across 10 bases. Germline V CDR1 and CDR2: LGHNA, YSLEER. The CDR3 sequence is 18 residues long. J gave up 3 bases and V 0 bases, and 11 bases lay outside the gene matches. CDR3 residues: CASSQDVGTGVKVYEQYF. CDR3 in DNA: TGCGCCAGCAGCCAAGACGTCGGGACAGGGGTTAAAGTCTACGAGCAGTACTTC.